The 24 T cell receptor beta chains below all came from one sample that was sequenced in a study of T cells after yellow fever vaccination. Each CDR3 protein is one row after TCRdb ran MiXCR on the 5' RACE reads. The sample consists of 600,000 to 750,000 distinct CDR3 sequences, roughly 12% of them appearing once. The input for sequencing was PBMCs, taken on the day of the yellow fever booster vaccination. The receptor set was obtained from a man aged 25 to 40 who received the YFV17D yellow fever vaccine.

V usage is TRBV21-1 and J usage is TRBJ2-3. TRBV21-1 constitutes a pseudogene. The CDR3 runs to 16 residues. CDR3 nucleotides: TGTGCCAGCAGCAAAAATTACTGGGGTAGCACAGATACGCAGTATTTT. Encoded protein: CASSKNYWGSTDTQYF.

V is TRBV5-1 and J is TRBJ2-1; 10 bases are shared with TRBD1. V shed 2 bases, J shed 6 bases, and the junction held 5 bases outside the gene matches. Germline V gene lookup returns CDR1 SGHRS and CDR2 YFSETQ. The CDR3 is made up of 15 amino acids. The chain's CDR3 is CASSFWDRGGNEQFF. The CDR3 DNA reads TGCGCCAGCAGCTTTTGGGACAGGGGCGGCAATGAGCAGTTCTTC.

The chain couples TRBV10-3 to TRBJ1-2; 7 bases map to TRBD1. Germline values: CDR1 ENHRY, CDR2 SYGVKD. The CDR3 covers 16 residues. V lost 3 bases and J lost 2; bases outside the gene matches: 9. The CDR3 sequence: CAISETGQTNNYGYTF. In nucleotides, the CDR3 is TGTGCCATCAGTGAAACGGGACAGACAAACAACTATGGCTACACCTTC.

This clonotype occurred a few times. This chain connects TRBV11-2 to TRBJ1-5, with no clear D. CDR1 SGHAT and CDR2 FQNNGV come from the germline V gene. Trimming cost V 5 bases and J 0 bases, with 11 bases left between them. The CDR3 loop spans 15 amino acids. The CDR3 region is CASSREFSSNQPQHF. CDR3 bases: TGTGCCAGCAGCCGGGAATTCTCTAGCAATCAGCCCCAGCATTTT. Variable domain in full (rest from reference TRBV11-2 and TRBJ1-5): EAGVAQSPRYKIIEKRQSVAFWCNPISGHATLYWYQQILGQGPKLLIQFQNNGVVDDSQLPKDRFSAERLKGVDSTLKIQPAKLEDSAVYLCASSREFSSNQPQHFGDGTRLSIL.

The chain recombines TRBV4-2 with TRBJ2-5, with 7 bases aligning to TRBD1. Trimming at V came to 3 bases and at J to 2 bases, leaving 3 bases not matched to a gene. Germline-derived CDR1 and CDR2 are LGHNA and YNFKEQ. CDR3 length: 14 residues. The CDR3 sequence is CASSQTTGQETQYF. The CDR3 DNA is TGTGCCAGCAGCCAGACGACAGGGCAAGAGACCCAGTACTTC.

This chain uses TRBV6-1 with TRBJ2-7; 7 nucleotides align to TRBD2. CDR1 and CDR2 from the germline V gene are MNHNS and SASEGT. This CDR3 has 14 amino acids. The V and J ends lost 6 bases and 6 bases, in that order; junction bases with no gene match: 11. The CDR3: CASRAPGRAVEQYF. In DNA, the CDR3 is TGTGCCAGCAGAGCCCCGGGGAGGGCGGTCGAGCAGTACTTC.

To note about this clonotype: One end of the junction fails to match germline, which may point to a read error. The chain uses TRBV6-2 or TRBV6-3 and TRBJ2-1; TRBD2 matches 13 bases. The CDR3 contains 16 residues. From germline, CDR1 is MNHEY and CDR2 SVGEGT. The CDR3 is CASRPGTGTSGMLENF. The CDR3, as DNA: TGTGCCAGCAGGCCGGGCACCGGGACTAGCGGGATGTTAGAGAACTTC.

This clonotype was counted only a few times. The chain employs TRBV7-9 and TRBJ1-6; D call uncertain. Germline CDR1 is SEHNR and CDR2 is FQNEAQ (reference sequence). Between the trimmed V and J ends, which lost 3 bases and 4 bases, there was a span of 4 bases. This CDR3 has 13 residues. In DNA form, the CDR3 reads TGTGCCAGCAGCTTGGGGTATAATTCACCCCTCCACTTT. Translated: CASSLGYNSPLHF.

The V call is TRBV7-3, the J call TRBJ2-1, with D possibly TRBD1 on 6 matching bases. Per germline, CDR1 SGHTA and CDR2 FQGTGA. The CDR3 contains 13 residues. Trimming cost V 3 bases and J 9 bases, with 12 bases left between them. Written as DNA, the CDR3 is TGTGCCAGCAGCTTCTACAGGGAAAGTGAGCAGTTCTTC. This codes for CASSFYRESEQFF. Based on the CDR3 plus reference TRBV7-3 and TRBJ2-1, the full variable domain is GAGVSQTPSNKVTEKGKYVELRCDPISGHTALYWYRQSLGQGPEFLIYFQGTGAADDSGLPNDRFFAVRPEGSVSTLKIQRTERGDSAVYLCASSFYRESEQFFGPGTRLTVL.

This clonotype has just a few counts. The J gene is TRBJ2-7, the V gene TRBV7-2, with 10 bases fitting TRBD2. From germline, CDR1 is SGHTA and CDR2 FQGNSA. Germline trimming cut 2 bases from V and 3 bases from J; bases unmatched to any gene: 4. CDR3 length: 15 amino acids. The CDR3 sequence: CASSLTEREGYEQYF. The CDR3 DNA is TGTGCCAGCAGCTTAACCGAGCGGGAGGGCTACGAGCAGTACTTC.

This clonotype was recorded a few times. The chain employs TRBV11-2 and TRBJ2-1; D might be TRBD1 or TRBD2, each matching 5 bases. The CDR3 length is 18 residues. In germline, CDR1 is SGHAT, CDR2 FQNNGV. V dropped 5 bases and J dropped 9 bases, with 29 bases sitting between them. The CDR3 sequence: CASSPHPQGVGPLSEQFF. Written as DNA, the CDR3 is TGTGCCAGCAGCCCCCATCCCCAGGGAGTGGGTCCGCTGAGTGAGCAGTTCTTC. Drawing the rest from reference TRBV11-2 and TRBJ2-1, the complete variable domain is EAGVAQSPRYKIIEKRQSVAFWCNPISGHATLYWYQQILGQGPKLLIQFQNNGVVDDSQLPKDRFSAERLKGVDSTLKIQPAKLEDSAVYLCASSPHPQGVGPLSEQFFGPGTRLTVL.

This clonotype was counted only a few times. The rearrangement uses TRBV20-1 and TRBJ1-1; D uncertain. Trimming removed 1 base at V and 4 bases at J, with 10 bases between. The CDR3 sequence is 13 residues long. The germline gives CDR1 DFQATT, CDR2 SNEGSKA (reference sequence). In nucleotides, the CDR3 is TGCAGTGCTAGAGGGGGTCCGGGCACTGAAGCTTTCTTT. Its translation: CSARGGPGTEAFF.

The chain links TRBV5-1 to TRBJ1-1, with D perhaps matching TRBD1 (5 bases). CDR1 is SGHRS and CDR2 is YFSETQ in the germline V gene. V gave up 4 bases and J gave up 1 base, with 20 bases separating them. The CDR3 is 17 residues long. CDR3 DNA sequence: TGCGCCAGCAGCGTCGGGGCCGGCCACTCTGGGAACACTGAAGCTTTCTTT. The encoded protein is CASSVGAGHSGNTEAFF.

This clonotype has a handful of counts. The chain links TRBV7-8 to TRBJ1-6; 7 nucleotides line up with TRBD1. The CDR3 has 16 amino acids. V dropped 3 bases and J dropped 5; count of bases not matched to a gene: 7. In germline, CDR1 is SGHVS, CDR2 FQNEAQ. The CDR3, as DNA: TGTGCCAGCAGCTTTCCCGCAGGGGGGAATAATTCACCCCTCCACTTT. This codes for CASSFPAGGNNSPLHF.

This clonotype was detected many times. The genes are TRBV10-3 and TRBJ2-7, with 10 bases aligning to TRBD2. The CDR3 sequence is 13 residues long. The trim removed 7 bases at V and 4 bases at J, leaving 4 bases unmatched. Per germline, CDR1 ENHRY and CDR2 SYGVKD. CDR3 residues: CAITAGGIYEQYF. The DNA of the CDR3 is TGTGCCATCACAGCGGGAGGGATATACGAGCAGTACTTC.

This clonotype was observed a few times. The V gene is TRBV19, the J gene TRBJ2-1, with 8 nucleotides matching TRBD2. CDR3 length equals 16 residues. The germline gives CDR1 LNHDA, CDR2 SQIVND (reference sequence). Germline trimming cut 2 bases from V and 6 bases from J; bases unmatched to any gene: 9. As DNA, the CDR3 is TGTGCCAGTAGTATACACAGGACTAGCCCAGGCAATGAGCAGTTCTTC. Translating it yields CASSIHRTSPGNEQFF.

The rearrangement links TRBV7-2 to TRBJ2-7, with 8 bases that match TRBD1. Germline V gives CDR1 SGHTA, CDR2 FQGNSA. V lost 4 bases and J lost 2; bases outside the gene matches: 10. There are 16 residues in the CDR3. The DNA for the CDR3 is TGTGCCAGCAGCTCCCTACCCGGACAGGGTCCCTACGAGCAGTACTTC. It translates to CASSSLPGQGPYEQYF.

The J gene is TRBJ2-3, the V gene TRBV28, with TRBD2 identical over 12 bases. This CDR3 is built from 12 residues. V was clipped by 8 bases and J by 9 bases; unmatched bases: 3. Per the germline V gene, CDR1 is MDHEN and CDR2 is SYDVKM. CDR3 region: CASGLAGKTQYF. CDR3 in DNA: TGTGCCAGCGGACTAGCGGGGAAAACGCAGTATTTT.

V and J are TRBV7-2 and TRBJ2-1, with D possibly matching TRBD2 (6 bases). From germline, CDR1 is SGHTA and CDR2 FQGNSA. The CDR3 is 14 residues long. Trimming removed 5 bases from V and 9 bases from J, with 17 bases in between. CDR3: CASSLIYFGGEQFF. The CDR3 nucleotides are TGTGCCAGCAGCCTCATTTATTTCGGGGGTGAGCAGTTCTTC.

This CDR3 is CASSHPTGEQYF. CDR3 sequence (DNA): TGTGCCAGCTCACACCCCACGGGGGAGCAGTACTTC. V usage is TRBV18 and J usage is TRBJ2-7; possible D gene TRBD2, 5 bases. Germline V gene lookup returns CDR1 KGHSH and CDR2 LQKENI. V was pared by 4 bases and J by 7 bases, with 11 bases between. The CDR3 runs 12 residues.

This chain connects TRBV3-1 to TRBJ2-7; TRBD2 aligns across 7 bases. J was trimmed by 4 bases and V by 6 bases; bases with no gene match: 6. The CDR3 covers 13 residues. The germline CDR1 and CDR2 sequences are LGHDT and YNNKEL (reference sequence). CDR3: CASRRGSAYEQYF. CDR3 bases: TGTGCCAGCAGACGCGGGAGTGCGTACGAGCAGTACTTC.

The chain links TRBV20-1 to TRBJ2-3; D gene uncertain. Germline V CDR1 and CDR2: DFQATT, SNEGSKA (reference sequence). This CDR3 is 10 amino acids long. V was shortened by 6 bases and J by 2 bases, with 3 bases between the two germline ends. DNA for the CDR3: TGCAGTGCCCACACAGATACGCAGTATTTT. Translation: CSAHTDTQYF.

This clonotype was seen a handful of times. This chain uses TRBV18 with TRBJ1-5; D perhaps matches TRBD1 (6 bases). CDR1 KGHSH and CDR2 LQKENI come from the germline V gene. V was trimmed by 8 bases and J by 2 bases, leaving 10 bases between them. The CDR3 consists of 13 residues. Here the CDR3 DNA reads TGTGCCAGCACTAGACAGGGCAATCAGCCCCAGCATTTT. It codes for CASTRQGNQPQHF.

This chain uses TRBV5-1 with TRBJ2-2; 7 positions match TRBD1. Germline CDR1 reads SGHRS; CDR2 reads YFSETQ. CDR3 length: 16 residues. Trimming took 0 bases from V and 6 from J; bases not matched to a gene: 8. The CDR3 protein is CASSLAGQGVAGELFF. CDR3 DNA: TGCGCCAGCAGCTTGGCCGGCCAGGGGGTTGCCGGGGAGCTGTTTTTT.